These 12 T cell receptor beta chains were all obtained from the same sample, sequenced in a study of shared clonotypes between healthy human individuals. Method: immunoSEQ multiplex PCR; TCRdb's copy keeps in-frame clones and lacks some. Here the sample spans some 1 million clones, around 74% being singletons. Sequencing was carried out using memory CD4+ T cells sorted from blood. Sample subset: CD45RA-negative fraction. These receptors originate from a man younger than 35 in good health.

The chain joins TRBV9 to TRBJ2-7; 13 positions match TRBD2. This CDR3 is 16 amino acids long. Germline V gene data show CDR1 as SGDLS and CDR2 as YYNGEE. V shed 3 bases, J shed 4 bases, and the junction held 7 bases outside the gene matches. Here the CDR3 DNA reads TGTGCCAGCAGCGCTGAACTAGCGGGGGGGAAGTACGAGCAGTACTTC. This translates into CASSAELAGGKYEQYF.

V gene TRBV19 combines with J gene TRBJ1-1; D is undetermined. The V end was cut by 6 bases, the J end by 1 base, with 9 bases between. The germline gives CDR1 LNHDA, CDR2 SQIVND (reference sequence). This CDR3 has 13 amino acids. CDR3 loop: CASSTTWNTEAFF. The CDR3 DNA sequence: TGTGCCAGTAGCACCACGTGGAACACTGAAGCTTTCTTT.

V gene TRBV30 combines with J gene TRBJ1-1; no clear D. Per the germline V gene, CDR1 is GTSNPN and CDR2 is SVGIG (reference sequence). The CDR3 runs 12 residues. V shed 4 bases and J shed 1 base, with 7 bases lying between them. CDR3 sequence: CAWNSENTEAFF. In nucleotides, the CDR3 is TGTGCCTGGAACTCGGAGAACACTGAAGCTTTCTTT.

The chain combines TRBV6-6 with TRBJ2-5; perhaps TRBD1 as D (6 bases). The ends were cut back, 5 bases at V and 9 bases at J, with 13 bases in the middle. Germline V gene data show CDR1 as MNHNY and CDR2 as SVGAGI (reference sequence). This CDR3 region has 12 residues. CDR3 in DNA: TGTGCCAGCAGTGACTTGGGGGCGGCCCAGTACTTC. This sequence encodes CASSDLGAAQYF.

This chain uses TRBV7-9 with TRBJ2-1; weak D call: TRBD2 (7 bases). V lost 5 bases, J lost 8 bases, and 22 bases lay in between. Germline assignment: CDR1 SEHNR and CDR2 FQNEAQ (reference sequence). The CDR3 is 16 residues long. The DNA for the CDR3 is TGTGCCAGCAGCCCTCCCGGACTAGGGGGTTTGTATGAGCAGTTCTTC. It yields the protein CASSPPGLGGLYEQFF.

The CDR3 DNA reads as TGTGCCAGCGGGTTAAGGACAGGGACTGGGGCCAACGTCCTGACTTTC. The encoded protein is CASGLRTGTGANVLTF. The chain recombines TRBV2 with TRBJ2-6; 8 nucleotides line up with TRBD1. The germline V gene has CDR1 SNHLY and CDR2 FYNNEI. V shed 8 bases and J 2 bases; nucleotides not matched to a gene: 8. The length of the CDR3 is 16 residues.

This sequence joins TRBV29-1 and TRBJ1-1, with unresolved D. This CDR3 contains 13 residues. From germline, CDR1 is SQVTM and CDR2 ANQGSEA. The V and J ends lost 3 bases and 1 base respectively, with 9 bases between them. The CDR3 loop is CSVEPGKNTEAFF. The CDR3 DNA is TGCAGCGTTGAGCCAGGCAAGAACACTGAAGCTTTCTTT.

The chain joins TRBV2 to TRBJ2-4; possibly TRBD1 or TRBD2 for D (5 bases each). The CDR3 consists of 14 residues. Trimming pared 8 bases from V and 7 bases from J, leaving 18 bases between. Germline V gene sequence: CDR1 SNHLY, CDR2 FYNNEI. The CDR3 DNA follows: TGTGCCAGCCGTCAAGGGACCCCTGGGAACATTCAGTACTTC. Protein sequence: CASRQGTPGNIQYF.

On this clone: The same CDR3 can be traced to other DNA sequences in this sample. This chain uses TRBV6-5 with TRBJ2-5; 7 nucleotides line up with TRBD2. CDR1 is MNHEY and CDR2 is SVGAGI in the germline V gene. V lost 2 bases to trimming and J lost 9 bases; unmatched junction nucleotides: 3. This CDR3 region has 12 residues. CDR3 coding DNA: TGTGCCAGCAGTTACGTTGGGGGGGCCCAGTACTTC. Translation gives CASSYVGGAQYF.

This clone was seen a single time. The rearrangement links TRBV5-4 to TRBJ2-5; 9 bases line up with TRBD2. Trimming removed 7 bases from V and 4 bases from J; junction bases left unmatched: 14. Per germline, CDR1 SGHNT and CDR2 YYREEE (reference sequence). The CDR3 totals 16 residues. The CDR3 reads CASQPFGTSLPETQYF. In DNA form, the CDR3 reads TGTGCCAGCCAGCCCTTTGGGACTAGCTTACCAGAGACCCAGTACTTC.

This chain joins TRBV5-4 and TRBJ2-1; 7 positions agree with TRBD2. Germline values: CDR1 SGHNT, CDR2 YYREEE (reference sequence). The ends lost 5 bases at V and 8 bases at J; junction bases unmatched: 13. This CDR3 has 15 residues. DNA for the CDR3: TGTGCCAGCAGAGAGCCTGGACTAGTTGTCGATGAGCAGTTCTTC. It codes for CASREPGLVVDEQFF.

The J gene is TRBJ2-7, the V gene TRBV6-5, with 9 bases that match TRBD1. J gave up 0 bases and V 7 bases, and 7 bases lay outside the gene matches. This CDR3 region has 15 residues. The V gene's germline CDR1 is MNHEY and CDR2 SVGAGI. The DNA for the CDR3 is TGTGCCAGCAAAAAAGGACAGGGGTCCTCCTACGAGCAGTACTTC. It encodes CASKKGQGSSYEQYF.